The source of this T cell receptor (beta chain) is a study of shared clonotypes between healthy human individuals (dated by TCRdb to 2018 to 2020). Background for the entire study: A few men and a couple of women, aged 18 to 49 years, made up the cohort. The study deeply sequenced blood TCR repertoires of about 5 healthy adults to estimate repertoire size and the extent of clonotype sharing between individuals. Leukapheresis yielded between about 0.85 and 9 billion PBMCs per donor. Different laboratories and diverse techniques were used to prepare libraries and sequence TCR repertoires, to increase sequencing depth and limit assay-specific biases. Per donor, three plates each were used for CD4 naive and CD4 memory, two for CD8 naive, and one for CD8 memory. Overall results and qualifications from the work: Pairwise subsampling led to the expectation that sequencing depth would affect the degree of clonotype sharing among donors. Naive subsets generally had larger estimated clonotype richness than memory subsets did. Because the study included a small number of donors, the genetic and exposure-history diversity represented was limited. Around 5% of naive CD4, roughly 3.5% of naive CD8, about 2.4% of memory CD4, and less than 0.45% of memory CD8 clonotypes were shared across four donors. Compared with non-shared clonotypes, the clonotypes found in all four sorted-subset donors had higher generation probabilities. Incomplete sequencing was indicated by rarefaction of sorted-subset datasets, despite the large sequencing depth. Only blood was sampled, and tissue TCR repertoires likely differ from those in blood.

CD8 naive samples consisted of CD45RO-negative cells that were positively selected for CCR7, yielding a CD45RA+CCR7+ population without TemRA cells. The donors were healthy, HIV-negative adults with no recently reported acute infections or vaccinations. Every donor was a Caucasian adult living in Nashville, Tennessee, USA. Blood was collected by leukapheresis, and PBMCs were isolated by Ficoll-Histopaque density gradient centrifugation and then cryopreserved in liquid nitrogen vapor phase. Analytical flow cytometry was used to check the purity and quantity of every magnetically sorted T cell population. Genomic DNA was isolated from each sorted fraction and quantified by UV absorbance on a Nanodrop 2000c. Via the germline V gene (reference sequence), CDR1 is WNHNN and CDR2 SYGVQD. V is clipped by 4 bases and J by 4 bases, and the sequence between their germline boundaries is 5 bases long. The CDR3 sequence holds 11 residues, the cysteine and phenylalanine included. Only the CDR3 DNA stays, 33 bases, in frame from base 1.

In the case of this clone: Its antigen is still unknown. Nothing much larger sits one base from this clone, and base qualities are not available.

Using the deep immunoSEQ assay, TCR CDR3 regions were amplified from genomic DNA by multiplex PCR. Genomic DNA extracted from each cell subset was distributed evenly over all wells of several immunoSEQ 96-well plates, and each plate served as one replicate. For sorted subsets, about 200 ng genomic DNA, equal to about 30,000 T cell genomes, was loaded into each replicate PCR. Purified libraries were measured with a Qubit 3.0 fluorometer, size-checked on a Bioanalyzer 2100, and measured again with the KAPA Library Quantification kit. Each immunoSEQ 96-well plate was sequenced on its own single-read 150-cycle Illumina NextSeq 550 flow cell. In the source study's methods: The immunoSEQ output contained only junctional sequences without quality scores, so filtering could not match that applied to full-length reads. To assign V/J genes and CDR3, sequences were annotated using PyIR, a Python wrapper for IgBLAST v1.9, with IMGT germline references. Reads were removed for weak V/J assignments (E-value above 1e-6), missing CDR3, stop codons, out-of-frame junctions, or ambiguous translated residues. V3J clonotypes were defined by identical inferred V gene, J gene, and CDR3 amino acid sequence. Percentage overlap between repertoires was computed as shared unique clonotypes divided by the size of the smaller repertoire. RTK rarefaction, the Chao1 estimator, and Recon v2.1 estimates of unobserved clonotypes were used to assess repertoire richness. OLGA was used to compute generation probabilities for all TCRbeta clonotypes that the gDNA method yielded from a few donors. Not all clones reach the TCRdb copy of this immuneACCESS table, which keeps in-frame sequences only. Checked studies attribute under half of the gap to unresolved V genes and leave the rest unexplained. V and J calls and clone size are those listed in that table; D and trimming were worked out from the DNA. The sample table contains roughly 850,000 clones; only one count was recorded for 90% to 98% of them. The ten largest clones capture less than 0.25% of the sample.

The V gene is TRBV10-1 and the J gene is TRBJ2-7; the D gene is not confidently resolved. The source of this sequence is a man aged 25 to 45 in good health. The sequenced sample consisted of naive CD8+ T cells sorted from blood. The sample's cell subset or site label, in plain terms: CD45RA+CCR7+. At the DNA level, the sequence is TGCGCCAGCAGTGGGCGATACGAGCAGTACTTC. Its coded protein is CASSGRYEQYF.